The entry that follows covers one T cell receptor (beta chain) sequence. Antigen specificity is unknown. CDR1 is MNHNS and CDR2 is SASEGT in the germline V gene. Trimming cost V 4 bases and J 5 bases; bases outside gene matches: 10. The CDR3 is 16 residues long. Total RNA was isolated from each sample in quantities of at least 6 micrograms. Then a second PCR, running about 6 to 12 cycles, was carried out with a sample-barcoded 5' primer and a J-beta primer mix. TCRdb reprocessed the 5' RACE reads via MiXCR and lists one record per CDR3 protein. The table lists about 800,000 distinct CDR3 sequences, roughly 50% of them singletons. This record belongs to a study of blood T cells in healthy people across ages. Whole-study findings and limits: Expanded clonotype shifts may have been confounded, as the donors had an unknown CMV status. Researchers said unsorted PBMCs prevented a conclusive naive versus antigen-experienced comparison. Getting older went along with TCR beta diversity per million T cells dropping roughly linearly.

This TCR was sampled from a man between 25 and 39 years old in good health. V is TRBV6-1 and J is TRBJ2-1; 8 nucleotides align to TRBD1. Specimen: blood. The CDR3 spells CASSGDRDRFNNEQFF. As DNA, the CDR3 is TGTGCCAGCAGTGGCGACCGGGACAGGTTTAACAATGAGCAGTTCTTC.